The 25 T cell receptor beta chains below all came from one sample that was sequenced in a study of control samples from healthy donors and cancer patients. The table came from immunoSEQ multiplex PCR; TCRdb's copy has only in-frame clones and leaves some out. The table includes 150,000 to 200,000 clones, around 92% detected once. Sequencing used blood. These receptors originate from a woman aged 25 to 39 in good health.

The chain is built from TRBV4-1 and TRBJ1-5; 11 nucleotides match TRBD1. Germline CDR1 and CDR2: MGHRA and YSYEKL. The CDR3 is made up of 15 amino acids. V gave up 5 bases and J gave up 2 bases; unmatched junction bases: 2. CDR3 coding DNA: TGCGCCAGCAGCGGGACAGGGGGTGGCAATCAGCCCCAGCATTTT. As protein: CASSGTGGGNQPQHF.

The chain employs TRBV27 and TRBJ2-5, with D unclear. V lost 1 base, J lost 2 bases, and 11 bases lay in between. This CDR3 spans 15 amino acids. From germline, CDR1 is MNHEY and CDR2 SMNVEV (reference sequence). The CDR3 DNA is TGTGCCAGCAGTTTATACCTAAACCCTCAAGAGACCCAGTACTTC. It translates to CASSLYLNPQETQYF.

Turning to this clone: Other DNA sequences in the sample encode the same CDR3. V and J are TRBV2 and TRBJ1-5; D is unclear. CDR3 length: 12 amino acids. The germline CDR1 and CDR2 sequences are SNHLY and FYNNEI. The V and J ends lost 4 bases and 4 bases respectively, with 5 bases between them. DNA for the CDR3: TGTGCCAGCAGTGCCGGAAATCAGCCCCAGCATTTT. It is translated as CASSAGNQPQHF.

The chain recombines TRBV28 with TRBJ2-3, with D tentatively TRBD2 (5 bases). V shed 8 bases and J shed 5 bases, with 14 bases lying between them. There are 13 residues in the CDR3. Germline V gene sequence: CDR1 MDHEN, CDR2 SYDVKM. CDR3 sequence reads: CASGEGRGDTQYF. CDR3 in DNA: TGTGCCAGCGGTGAGGGCCGGGGAGATACGCAGTATTTT. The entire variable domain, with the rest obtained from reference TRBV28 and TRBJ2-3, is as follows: DVKVTQSSRYLVKRTGEKVFLECVQDMDHENMFWYRQDPGLGLRLIYFSYDVKMKEKGDIPEGYSVSREKKERFSLILESASTNQTSMYLCASGEGRGDTQYFGPGTRLTVL.

The CDR3 sequence: CASSPGQSSNQPQHF. The CDR3 DNA follows: TGTGCCAGCAGCCCCGGACAGAGTAGCAATCAGCCCCAGCATTTT. The chain combines TRBV7-2 with TRBJ1-5; D is perhaps TRBD1 (6 bases). Germline V lookup: CDR1 SGHTA, CDR2 FQGNSA. The V and J ends lost 5 bases and 0 bases respectively, with 11 bases between them. This CDR3 comprises 15 residues. The entire variable domain, with the rest obtained from reference TRBV7-2 and TRBJ1-5, is as follows: GAGVSQSPSNKVTEKGKDVELRCDPISGHTALYWYRQSLGQGLEFLIYFQGNSAPDKSGLPSDRFSAERTGGSVSTLTIQRTQQEDSAVYLCASSPGQSSNQPQHFGDGTRLSIL.

CDR3 nucleotides: TGTGCCAGCAGAAGACTAGACCAAAGCACAGATACGCAGTATTTT. Its translation is CASRRLDQSTDTQYF. The rearrangement links TRBV6-5 to TRBJ2-3; D is possibly TRBD2 (6 bases). CDR1 and CDR2 from the germline V gene are MNHEY and SVGAGI. V was clipped by 6 bases and J by 0 bases, with 13 bases between them. This CDR3 spans 15 amino acids.

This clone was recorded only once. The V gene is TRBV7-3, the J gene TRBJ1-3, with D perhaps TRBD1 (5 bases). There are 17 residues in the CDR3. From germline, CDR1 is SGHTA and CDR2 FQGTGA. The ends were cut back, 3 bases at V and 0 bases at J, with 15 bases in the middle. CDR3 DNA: TGTGCCAGCAGCTTGTCTCGGGACTCATTCTCTGGAAACACCATATATTTT. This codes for CASSLSRDSFSGNTIYF.

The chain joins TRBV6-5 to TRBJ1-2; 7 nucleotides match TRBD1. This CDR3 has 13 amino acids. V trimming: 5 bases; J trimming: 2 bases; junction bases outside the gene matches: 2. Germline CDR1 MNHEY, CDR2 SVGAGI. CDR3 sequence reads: CASSKGQNYGYTF. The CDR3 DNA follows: TGTGCCAGCAGTAAGGGACAGAACTATGGCTACACCTTC.

As DNA, the CDR3 is TGTGCCAGTAGTAGGGGACAAATCATGAACACTGAAGCTTTCTTT. Translation: CASSRGQIMNTEAFF. The V and J genes are TRBV19 and TRBJ1-1; D may be TRBD1 (6 bases). The germline gives CDR1 LNHDA, CDR2 SQIVND (reference sequence). With 4 bases removed from V and 0 bases from J, the gap between germline ends came to 12 bases. CDR3 length equals 15 residues. The full variable domain, rest sourced from reference TRBV19 and TRBJ1-1, is DGGITQSPKYLFRKEGQNVTLSCEQNLNHDAMYWYRQDPGQGLRLIYYSQIVNDFQKGDIAEGYSVSREKKESFPLTVTSAQKNPTAFYLCASSRGQIMNTEAFFGQGTRLTVV.

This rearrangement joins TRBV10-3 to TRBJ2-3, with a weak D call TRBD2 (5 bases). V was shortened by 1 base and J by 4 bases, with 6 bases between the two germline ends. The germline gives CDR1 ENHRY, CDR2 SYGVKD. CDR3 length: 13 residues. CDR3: CAISELLADTQYF. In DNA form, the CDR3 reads TGTGCCATCAGTGAGTTACTAGCAGATACGCAGTATTTT.

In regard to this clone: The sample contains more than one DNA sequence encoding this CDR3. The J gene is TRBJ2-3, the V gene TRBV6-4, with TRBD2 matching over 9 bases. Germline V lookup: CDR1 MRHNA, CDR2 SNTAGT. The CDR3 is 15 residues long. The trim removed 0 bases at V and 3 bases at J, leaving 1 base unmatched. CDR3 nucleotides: TGTGCCAGCAGTGACTCTAGCGGGGGAACAGATACGCAGTATTTT. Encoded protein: CASSDSSGGTDTQYF.

The CDR3 sequence: CASSSAVAGPSGNTIYF. CDR3 bases: TGTGCCAGCAGCTCAGCGGTCGCAGGGCCCTCTGGAAACACCATATATTTT. This chain uses TRBV7-9 with TRBJ1-3, with D possibly matching TRBD1 (5 bases). The ends were cut back, 4 bases at V and 0 bases at J, with 16 bases in the middle. The CDR3 consists of 17 residues. The germline V gene encodes CDR1 SEHNR and CDR2 FQNEAQ (reference sequence).

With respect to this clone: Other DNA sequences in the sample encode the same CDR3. The CDR3 bases are TGTGCCAGCAGTTTATCCAGGCTGAACACTGAAGCTTTCTTT. This sequence encodes CASSLSRLNTEAFF. This chain joins TRBV27 and TRBJ1-1; D call uncertain. The germline CDR1 and CDR2 sequences are MNHEY and SMNVEV (reference sequence). Deletions cut 0 bases from V and 0 bases from J, with 5 bases between. There are 14 residues in the CDR3.

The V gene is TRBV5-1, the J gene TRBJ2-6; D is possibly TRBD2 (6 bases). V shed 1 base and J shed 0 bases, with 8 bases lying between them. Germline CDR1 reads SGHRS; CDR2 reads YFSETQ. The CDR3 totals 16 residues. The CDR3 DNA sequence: TGCGCCAGCAGCTTGCGGGGGAACTCTGGGGCCAACGTCCTGACTTTC. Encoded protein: CASSLRGNSGANVLTF.

The DNA of the CDR3 is TGTGCCAGTAGTAGACAGGGGGCCGACACCGGGGAGCTGTTTTTT. It translates to CASSRQGADTGELFF. This rearrangement joins TRBV19 to TRBJ2-2; 10 positions agree with TRBD1. The germline V gene encodes CDR1 LNHDA and CDR2 SQIVND (reference sequence). There are 15 residues in the CDR3. The J segment lost 3 bases and the V segment lost 4 bases, leaving 2 bases of the junction unmatched.

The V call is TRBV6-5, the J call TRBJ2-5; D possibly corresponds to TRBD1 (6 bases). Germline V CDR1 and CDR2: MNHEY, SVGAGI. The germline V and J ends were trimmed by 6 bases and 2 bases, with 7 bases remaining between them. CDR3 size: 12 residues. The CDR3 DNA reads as TGTGCCAGCAGCGACAGGCAAGAGACCCAGTACTTC. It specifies CASSDRQETQYF.

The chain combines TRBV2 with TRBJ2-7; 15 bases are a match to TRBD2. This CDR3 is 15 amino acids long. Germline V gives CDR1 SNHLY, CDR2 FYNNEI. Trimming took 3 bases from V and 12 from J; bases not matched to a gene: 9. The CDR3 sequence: CASSDPGLAGGAMYF. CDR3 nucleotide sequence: TGTGCCAGCAGTGACCCGGGACTAGCGGGAGGTGCGATGTACTTC.

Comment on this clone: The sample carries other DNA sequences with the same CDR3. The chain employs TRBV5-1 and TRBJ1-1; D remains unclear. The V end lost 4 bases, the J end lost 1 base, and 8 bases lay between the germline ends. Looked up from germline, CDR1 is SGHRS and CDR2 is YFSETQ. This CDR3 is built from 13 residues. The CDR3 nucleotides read TGCGCCAGCAGCCCGACGGGGAACACTGAAGCTTTCTTT. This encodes CASSPTGNTEAFF.

The DNA of the CDR3 is TGTGCCAGCAGCGAGAGCTTGAACACTGAAGCTTTCTTT. Translation: CASSESLNTEAFF. The chain is built from TRBV6-5 and TRBJ1-1; D gene ambiguous. Germline V gene sequence: CDR1 MNHEY, CDR2 SVGAGI. This CDR3 has 13 amino acids. V was clipped by 6 bases and J by 0 bases, with 8 bases between them.

Here the CDR3 reads CTSSQESSGRNETQYF. In DNA, the CDR3 is TGCACCAGCAGCCAAGAAAGTAGCGGGAGGAATGAGACCCAGTACTTC. V usage is TRBV1 and J usage is TRBJ2-5; the tabulated D call, TRBD2, remains unverified against the DNA. TRBV1 is annotated as a pseudogene. The CDR3 is 16 amino acids.

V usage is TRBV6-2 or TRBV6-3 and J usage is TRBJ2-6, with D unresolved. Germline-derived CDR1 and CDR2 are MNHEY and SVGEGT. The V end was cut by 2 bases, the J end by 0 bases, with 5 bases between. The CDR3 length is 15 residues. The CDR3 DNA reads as TGTGCCAGCAGTTACCGTGGCTCTGGGGCCAACGTCCTGACTTTC. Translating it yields CASSYRGSGANVLTF.

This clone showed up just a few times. Here the CDR3 reads CASSPGGAGQPQHF. DNA of the CDR3: TGTGCCAGCAGCCCAGGGGGCGCAGGTCAGCCCCAGCATTTT. The rearrangement links TRBV7-2 to TRBJ1-5; TRBD1 aligns across 8 bases. Losses at the gene ends were 5 bases for V and 6 bases for J; bases not matched to a gene: 6. CDR3 length: 14 amino acids. The V gene's germline CDR1 is SGHTA and CDR2 FQGNSA.

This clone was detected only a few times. The CDR3: CASSGDRVNTEAFF. DNA of the CDR3: TGTGCCAGCAGTGGGGACAGGGTGAACACTGAAGCTTTCTTT. V usage is TRBV25-1 and J usage is TRBJ1-1, with 9 bases fitting TRBD1. Germline values: CDR1 MGHDK, CDR2 SYGVNS. V was pared by 4 bases and J by 0 bases, with 0 bases of the junction left unmatched. The CDR3 is made up of 14 amino acids.

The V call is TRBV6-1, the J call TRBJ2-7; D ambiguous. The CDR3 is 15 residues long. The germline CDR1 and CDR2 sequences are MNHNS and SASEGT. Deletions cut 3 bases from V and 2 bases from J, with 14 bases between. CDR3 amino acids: CASSERLSSAYEQYF. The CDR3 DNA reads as TGTGCCAGCAGTGAGCGGCTATCCTCGGCCTACGAGCAGTACTTC.

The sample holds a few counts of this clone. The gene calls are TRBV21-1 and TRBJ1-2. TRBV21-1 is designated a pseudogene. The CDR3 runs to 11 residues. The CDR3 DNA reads TGTGCCAGCAGCAGAGGCTATGGCTACACCTTC. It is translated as CASSRGYGYTF.